This TCR beta chain appears in the sequencing data of a study of T cell responses to AZD1222 COVID-19 vaccine. Study observations and caveats: Unmutated variant regions reportedly attract nearly half of all spike-specific TCRs.

Second-dose schedules of about 4 or about 12 weeks were combined. Method: immunoSEQ multiplex PCR; TCRdb's copy keeps in-frame clones and lacks some. The table lists 65,000 to 100,000 clones, 88% of them singletons, with less than 9% in the top ten. With 3 bases removed from V and 0 bases from J, the gap between germline ends came to 14 bases. The CDR3 contains 16 residues. From germline, CDR1 is LNHDA and CDR2 SQIVND (reference sequence). Regarding this clone: Antigen: not known.

The chain uses TRBV19 and TRBJ1-1; possible D gene TRBD1, 5 bases. The TCR sequence derives from an adult who received the AZD1222 COVID-19 vaccine. The sequencing used peripheral blood, collected 28 days after the second AZD1222 dose. The CDR3 DNA reads as TGTGCCAGTAGTATTAATTCGGGACGCATGAACACTGAAGCTTTCTTT. Translated, it gives CASSINSGRMNTEAFF.